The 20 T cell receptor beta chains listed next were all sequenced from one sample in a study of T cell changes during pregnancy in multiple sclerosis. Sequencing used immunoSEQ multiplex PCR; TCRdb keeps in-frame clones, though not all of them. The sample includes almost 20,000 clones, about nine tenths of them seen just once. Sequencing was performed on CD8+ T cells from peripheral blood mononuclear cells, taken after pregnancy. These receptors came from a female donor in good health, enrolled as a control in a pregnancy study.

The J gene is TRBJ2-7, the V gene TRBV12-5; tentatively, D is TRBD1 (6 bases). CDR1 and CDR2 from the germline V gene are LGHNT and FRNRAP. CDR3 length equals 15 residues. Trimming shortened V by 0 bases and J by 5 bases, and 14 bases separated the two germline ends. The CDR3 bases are TGTGCTAGTGGTTTGGTGGGGGCATTAGCCGACGAGCAGTACTTC. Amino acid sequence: CASGLVGALADEQYF.

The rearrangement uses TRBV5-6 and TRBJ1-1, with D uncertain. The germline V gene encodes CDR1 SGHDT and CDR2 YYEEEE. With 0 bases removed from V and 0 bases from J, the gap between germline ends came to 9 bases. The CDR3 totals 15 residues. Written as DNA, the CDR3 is TGTGCCAGCAGCTTGGGACACCCCATGAACACTGAAGCTTTCTTT. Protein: CASSLGHPMNTEAFF.

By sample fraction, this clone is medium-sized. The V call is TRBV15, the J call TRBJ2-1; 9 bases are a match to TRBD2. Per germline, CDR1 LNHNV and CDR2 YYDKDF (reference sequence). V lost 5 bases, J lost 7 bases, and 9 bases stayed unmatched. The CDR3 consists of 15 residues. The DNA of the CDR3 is TGTGCCACCAGCTCCCCGCGGGAGGGTTTGAATGAGCAGTTCTTC. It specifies CATSSPREGLNEQFF.

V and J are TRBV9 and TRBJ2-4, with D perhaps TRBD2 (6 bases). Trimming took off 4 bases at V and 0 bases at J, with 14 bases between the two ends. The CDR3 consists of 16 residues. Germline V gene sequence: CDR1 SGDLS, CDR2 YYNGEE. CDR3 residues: CASSQSGSLAKNIQYF. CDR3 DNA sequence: TGTGCCAGCAGCCAGAGCGGGTCGTTAGCCAAAAACATTCAGTACTTC.

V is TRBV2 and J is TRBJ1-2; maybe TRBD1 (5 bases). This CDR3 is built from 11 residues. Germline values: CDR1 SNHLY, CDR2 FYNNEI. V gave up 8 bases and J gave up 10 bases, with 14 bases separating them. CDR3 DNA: TGTGCCAGCCCAGGCAGGGAAGACTACACCTTC. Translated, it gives CASPGREDYTF.

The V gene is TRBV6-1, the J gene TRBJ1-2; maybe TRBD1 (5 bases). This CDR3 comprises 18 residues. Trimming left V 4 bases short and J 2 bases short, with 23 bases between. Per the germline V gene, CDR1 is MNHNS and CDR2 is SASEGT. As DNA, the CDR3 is TGTGCCAGCAGTGCAGAACTGCCCCAGGGCGCCTTAAACTATGGCTACACCTTC. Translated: CASSAELPQGALNYGYTF.

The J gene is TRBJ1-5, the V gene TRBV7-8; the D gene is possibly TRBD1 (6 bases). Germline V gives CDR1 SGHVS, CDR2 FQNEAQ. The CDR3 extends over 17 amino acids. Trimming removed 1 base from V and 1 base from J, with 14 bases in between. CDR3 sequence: CASSLGQVPGSNQPQHF. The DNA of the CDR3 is TGTGCCAGCAGCTTAGGACAGGTCCCTGGCAGCAATCAGCCCCAGCATTTT.

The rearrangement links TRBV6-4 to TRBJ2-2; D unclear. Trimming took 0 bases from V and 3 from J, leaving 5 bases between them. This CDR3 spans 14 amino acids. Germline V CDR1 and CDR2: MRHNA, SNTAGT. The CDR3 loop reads CASSDSTDTGELFF. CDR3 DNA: TGTGCCAGCAGTGACTCCACGGACACCGGGGAGCTGTTTTTT.

The CDR3 DNA reads TGTGCCAGTAGTATGAGTAGGACTCCACCCTACGAGCAGTACTTC. Its translation: CASSMSRTPPYEQYF. The chain couples TRBV19 to TRBJ2-7; D possibly corresponds to TRBD2 (5 bases). This CDR3 contains 15 residues. From germline, CDR1 is LNHDA and CDR2 SQIVND (reference sequence). Trimming removed 3 bases from V and 2 bases from J, with 14 bases in between.

CDR3 loop: CASSPGQGRGAFF. The CDR3 DNA reads as TGTGCCAGCAGCCCCGGACAGGGGAGGGGAGCTTTCTTT. J is TRBJ1-1 and V is TRBV7-6, with 9 bases that match TRBD1. Germline loops: CDR1 SGHVS, CDR2 FNYEAQ. This CDR3 has 13 residues. Losses at the gene ends were 5 bases for V and 10 bases for J; bases not matched to a gene: 8.

CDR3 in amino acids: CAISESQASGDNNEQFF. The DNA for the CDR3 is TGTGCCATCAGTGAGTCCCAGGCTAGCGGAGATAACAATGAGCAGTTCTTC. The chain joins TRBV10-3 to TRBJ2-1, with 7 bases matching TRBD2. Germline CDR1 ENHRY, CDR2 SYGVKD. The CDR3 is 17 amino acids. Trimming took 0 bases from V and 5 from J; bases not matched to a gene: 10.

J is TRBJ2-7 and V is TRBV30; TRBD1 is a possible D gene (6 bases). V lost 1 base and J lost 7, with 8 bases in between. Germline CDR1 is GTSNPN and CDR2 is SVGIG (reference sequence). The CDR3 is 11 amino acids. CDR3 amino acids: CAWSGGGEQYF. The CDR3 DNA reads TGTGCCTGGAGTGGAGGGGGAGAGCAGTACTTC.

CDR3 sequence reads: CASSMTGFGYTF. Written as DNA, the CDR3 is TGTGCCAGCAGCATGACAGGGTTCGGCTACACCTTC. The V call is TRBV25-1, the J call TRBJ1-2; TRBD1 aligns across 7 bases. The CDR3 runs 12 residues. CDR1 MGHDK and CDR2 SYGVNS come from the germline V gene. V was pared by 6 bases and J by 8 bases, with 6 bases of the junction left unmatched.

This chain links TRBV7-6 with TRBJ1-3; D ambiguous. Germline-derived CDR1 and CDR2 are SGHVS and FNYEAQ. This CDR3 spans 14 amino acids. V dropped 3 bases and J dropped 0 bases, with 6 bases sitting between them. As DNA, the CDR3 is TGTGCCAGCAGCTTGTCCTCCTCTGGAAACACCATATATTTT. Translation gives CASSLSSSGNTIYF.

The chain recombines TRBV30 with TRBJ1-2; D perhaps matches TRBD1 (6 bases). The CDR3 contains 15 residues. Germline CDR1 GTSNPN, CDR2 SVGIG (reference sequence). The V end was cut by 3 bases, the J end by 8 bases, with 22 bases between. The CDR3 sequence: CAWSPRTASTQGYTF. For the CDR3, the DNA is TGTGCCTGGAGCCCCAGGACAGCCTCCACCCAGGGCTACACCTTC.

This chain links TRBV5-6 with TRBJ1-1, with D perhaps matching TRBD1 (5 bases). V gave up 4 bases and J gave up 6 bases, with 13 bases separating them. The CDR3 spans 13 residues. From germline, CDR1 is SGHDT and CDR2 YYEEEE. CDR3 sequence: CASSGGADSEAFF. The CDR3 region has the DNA TGTGCCAGCAGCGGCGGGGCTGACTCTGAAGCTTTCTTT.

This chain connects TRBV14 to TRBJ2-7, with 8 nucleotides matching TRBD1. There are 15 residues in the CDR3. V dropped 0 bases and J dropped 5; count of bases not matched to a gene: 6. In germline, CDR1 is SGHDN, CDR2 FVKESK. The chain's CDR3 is CASSQESRGPHEQYF. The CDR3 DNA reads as TGTGCCAGCAGCCAAGAGTCCAGGGGGCCCCACGAGCAGTACTTC.

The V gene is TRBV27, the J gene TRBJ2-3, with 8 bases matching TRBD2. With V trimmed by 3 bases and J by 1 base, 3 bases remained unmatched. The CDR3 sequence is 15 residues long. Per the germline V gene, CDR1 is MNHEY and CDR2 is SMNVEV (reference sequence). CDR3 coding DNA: TGTGCCAGCAGTTTTTATAGCGGGGGCACAGATACGCAGTATTTT. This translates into CASSFYSGGTDTQYF.

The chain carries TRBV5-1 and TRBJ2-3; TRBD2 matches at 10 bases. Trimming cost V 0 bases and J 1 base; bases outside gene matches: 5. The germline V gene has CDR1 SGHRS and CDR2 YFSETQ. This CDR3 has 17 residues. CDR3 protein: CASSLDSGRLRTDTQYF. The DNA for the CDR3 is TGCGCCAGCAGCTTGGATAGCGGGAGGCTTCGCACAGATACGCAGTATTTT.

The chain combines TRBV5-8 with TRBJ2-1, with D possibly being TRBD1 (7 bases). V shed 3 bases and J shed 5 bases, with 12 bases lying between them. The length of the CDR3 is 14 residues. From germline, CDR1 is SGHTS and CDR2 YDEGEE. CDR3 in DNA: TGTGCCAGCAGCTGGGGGGACAGCCACAATGAGCAGTTCTTC. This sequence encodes CASSWGDSHNEQFF.